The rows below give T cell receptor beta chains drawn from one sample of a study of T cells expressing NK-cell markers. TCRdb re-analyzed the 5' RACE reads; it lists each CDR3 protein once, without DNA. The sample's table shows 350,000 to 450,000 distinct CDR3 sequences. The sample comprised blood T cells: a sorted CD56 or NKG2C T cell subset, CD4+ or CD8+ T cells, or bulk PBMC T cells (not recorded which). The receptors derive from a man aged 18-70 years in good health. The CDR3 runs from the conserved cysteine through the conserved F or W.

CDR3: CASSHTSGGALSTDTQYF
J: TRBJ2-3
V: TRBV3-1

CDR3: CASSRSGQGKGNEQFF
J: TRBJ2-1
V: TRBV3-1

CDR3: CASRVQGSTEAFF
J: TRBJ1-1
V: TRBV6-1

CDR3: CASSPTTGTDTQYF
J: TRBJ2-3
V: TRBV7-9

CDR3: CASSKRQAPDYGYTF
J: TRBJ1-2
V: TRBV6-1

CDR3: CASSSQTGFSTDTQYF
J: TRBJ2-3
V: TRBV5-1

CDR3: CASSVGSGANVLTF
J: TRBJ2-6
V: TRBV2

CDR3: CASKGGSGNQPQHF
J: TRBJ1-5
V: TRBV27

CDR3: CASSLRGWGDGYTF
J: TRBJ1-2
V: TRBV7-8

CDR3: CASSQGTGRLGSPLHF
J: TRBJ1-6
V: TRBV3-1

CDR3: CASSDSTGTWADTQYF
J: TRBJ2-3
V: TRBV19

CDR3: CASSLGLAGVTDTQYF
J: TRBJ2-3
V: TRBV6-1

CDR3: CASSLAGGGYGQYF
J: TRBJ2-7
V: TRBV12-3/TRBV12-4

CDR3: CASSQDSRASYNEQFF
J: TRBJ2-1
V: TRBV14